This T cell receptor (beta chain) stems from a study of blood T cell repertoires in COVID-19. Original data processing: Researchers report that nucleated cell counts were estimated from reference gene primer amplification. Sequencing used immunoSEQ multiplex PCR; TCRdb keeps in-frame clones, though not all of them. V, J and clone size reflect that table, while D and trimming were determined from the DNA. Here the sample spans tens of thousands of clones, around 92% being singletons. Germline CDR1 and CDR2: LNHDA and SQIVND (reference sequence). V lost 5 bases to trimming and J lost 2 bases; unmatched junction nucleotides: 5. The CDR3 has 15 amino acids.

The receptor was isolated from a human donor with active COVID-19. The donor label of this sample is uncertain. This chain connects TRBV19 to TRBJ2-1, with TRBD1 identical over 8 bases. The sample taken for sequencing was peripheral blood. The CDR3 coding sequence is TGTGCCAGTAGTCCGACAGGGGTGCCCTACAATGAGCAGTTCTTC. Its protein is CASSPTGVPYNEQFF.